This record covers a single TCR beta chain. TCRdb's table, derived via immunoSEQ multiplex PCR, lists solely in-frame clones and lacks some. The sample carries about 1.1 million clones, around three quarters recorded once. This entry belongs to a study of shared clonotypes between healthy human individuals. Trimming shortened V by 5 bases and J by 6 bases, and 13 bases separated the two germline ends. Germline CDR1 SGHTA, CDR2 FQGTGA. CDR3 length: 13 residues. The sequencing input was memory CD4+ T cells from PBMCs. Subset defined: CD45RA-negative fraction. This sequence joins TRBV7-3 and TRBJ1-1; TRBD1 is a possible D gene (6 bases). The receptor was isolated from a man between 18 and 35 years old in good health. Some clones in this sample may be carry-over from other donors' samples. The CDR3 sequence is CASSPQGPAEAFF. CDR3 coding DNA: TGTGCCAGCAGCCCCCAGGGGCCCGCTGAAGCTTTCTTT.